This TCR beta chain was sequenced for a study of cytomegalovirus exposure and HLA in healthy donors. With 0 bases removed from V and 9 bases from J, the gap between germline ends came to 18 bases. The germline CDR1 and CDR2 sequences are MGHRA and YSYEKL. This CDR3 region has 16 residues. Primers included in the PCR were 60 Vbeta and 13 Jbeta primers. Using immunoSEQ multiplex PCR, the repertoire was profiled, and TCRdb retains in-frame clones only, with some absent. This sample lists fewer than 85,000 clones; its ten largest clones have around 4.4%. Sequencing used PBMCs. This TCR derives from a man aged 25 to 40 in good health and CMV-seronegative. This rearrangement joins TRBV4-1 to TRBJ2-1; tentatively, D is TRBD2 (5 bases). This CDR3 is CASSQEGSGYSPEQFF. Here the CDR3 DNA reads TGCGCCAGCAGCCAAGAGGGAAGCGGCTATTCCCCTGAGCAGTTCTTC.